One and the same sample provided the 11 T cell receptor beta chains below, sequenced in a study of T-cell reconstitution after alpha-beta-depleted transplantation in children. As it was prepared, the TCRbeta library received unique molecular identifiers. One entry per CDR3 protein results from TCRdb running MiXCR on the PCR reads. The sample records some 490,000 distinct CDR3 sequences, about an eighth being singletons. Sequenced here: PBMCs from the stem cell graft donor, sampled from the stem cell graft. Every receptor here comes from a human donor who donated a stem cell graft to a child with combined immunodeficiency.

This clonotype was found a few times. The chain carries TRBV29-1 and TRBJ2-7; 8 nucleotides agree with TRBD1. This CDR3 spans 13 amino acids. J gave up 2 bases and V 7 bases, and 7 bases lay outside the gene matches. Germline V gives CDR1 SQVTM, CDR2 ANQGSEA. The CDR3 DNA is TGCAGCGCTTGGACAGGGCCCACCTACGAGCAGTACTTC. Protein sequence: CSAWTGPTYEQYF.

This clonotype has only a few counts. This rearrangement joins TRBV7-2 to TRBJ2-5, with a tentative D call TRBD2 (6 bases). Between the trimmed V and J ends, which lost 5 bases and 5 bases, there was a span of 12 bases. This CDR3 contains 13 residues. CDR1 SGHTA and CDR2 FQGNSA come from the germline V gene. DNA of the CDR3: TGTGCCAGCAGCATCGGACGGGGGGAGACCCAGTACTTC. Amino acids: CASSIGRGETQYF.

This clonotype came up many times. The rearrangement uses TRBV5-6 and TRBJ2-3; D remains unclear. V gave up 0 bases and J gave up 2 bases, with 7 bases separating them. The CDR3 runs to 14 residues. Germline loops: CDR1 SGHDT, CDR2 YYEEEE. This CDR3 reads CASSLDKNTDTQYF. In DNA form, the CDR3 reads TGTGCCAGCAGCTTGGACAAGAACACAGATACGCAGTATTTT.

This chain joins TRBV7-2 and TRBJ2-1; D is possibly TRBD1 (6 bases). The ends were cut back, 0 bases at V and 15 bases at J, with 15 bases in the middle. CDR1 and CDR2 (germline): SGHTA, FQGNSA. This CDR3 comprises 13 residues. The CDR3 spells CASSLARTAPGFF. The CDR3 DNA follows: TGTGCCAGCAGCTTAGCGAGGACAGCGCCCGGGTTCTTC.

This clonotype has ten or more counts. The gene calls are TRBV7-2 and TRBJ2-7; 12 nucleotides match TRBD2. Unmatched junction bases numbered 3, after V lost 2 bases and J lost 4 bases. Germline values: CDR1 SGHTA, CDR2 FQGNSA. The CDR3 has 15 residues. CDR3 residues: CASSLRTSGTYEQYF. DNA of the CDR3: TGTGCCAGCAGCTTACGGACTAGCGGGACTTACGAGCAGTACTTC.

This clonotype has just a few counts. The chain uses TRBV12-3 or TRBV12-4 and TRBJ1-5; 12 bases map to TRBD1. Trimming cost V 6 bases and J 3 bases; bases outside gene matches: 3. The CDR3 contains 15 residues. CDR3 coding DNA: TGTGCCAGCAGCAGGGACAGGGGGCACAATCAGCCCCAGCATTTT. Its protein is CASSRDRGHNQPQHF.

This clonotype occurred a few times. CDR3 loop: CASSPPGGDEQFF. The DNA of the CDR3 is TGTGCCAGCAGCCCTCCGGGAGGGGATGAGCAGTTCTTC. The chain is built from TRBV12-3 or TRBV12-4 and TRBJ2-1; 8 bases are shared with TRBD2. The ends lost 6 bases at V and 8 bases at J; junction bases unmatched: 6. The CDR3 runs to 13 residues.

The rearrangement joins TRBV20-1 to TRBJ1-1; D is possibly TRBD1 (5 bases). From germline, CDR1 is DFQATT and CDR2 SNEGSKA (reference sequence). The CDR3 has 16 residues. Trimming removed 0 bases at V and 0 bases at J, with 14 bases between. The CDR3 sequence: CSARDRAGTLNTEAFF. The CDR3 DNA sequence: TGCAGTGCTAGAGATCGGGCGGGGACTCTGAACACTGAAGCTTTCTTT.

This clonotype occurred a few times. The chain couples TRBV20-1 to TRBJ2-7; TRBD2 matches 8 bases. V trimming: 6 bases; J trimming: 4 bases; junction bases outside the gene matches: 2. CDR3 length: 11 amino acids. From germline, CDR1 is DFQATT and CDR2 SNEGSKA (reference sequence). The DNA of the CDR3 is TGCAGTGCGGAGCGGGAGTACGAGCAGTACTTC. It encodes CSAEREYEQYF.

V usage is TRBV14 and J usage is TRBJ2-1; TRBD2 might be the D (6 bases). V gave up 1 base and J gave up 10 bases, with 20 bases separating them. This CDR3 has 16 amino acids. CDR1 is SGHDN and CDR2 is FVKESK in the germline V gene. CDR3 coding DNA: TGTGCCAGCAGCCAAGCTTTAGGCCGGGGGTTGTTGGAGCAGTTCTTC. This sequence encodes CASSQALGRGLLEQFF.

CDR3 sequence: CASSLVAGGNIQYF. CDR3 sequence (DNA): TGTGCCAGCAGCTTAGTGGCCGGCGGGAACATTCAGTACTTC. This sequence joins TRBV7-2 and TRBJ2-4; D is possibly TRBD2 (5 bases). The CDR3 is 14 residues long. The germline V and J ends were trimmed by 1 base and 7 bases, with 11 bases remaining between them. Germline CDR1 and CDR2: SGHTA and FQGNSA.